One T cell receptor beta chain is described in this entry. This sample is drawn from a study of cytomegalovirus exposure and HLA in healthy donors. A multiplex PCR was run with 60 Vbeta primers and 13 Jbeta primers. Only in-frame clones appear in the TCRdb table, and some are missing; sequencing was by immunoSEQ multiplex PCR. The sample records about 100,000 clones, around 82% being singletons. There are 14 residues in the CDR3. V dropped 6 bases and J dropped 6 bases, with 17 bases sitting between them. The germline V gene has CDR1 MNHEY and CDR2 SVGAGI. This chain connects TRBV6-5 to TRBJ1-2; D perhaps matches TRBD1 (6 bases). Specimen: PBMCs. The source of this sequence is a woman aged 55-69 years in good health and CMV-seronegative. The CDR3 nucleotides read TGTGCCAGCAGAAGTTACAGGGTTGGGGATGGCTACACCTTC. Translation gives CASRSYRVGDGYTF.